The 21 T cell receptor beta chains reported below all come from one sample, sequenced in a study of T-cell memory formation after mild COVID-19. TCRdb re-derived calls from the 5' RACE reads in MiXCR, one entry per CDR3 protein. The sample gives about 320,000 distinct CDR3 sequences, roughly an eighth of which show up once; under 25% is in the top ten. The sequenced sample was PBMCs or a T cell subset sorted from them (not recorded which). Every receptor here comes from a man younger than 30 who had mild COVID-19 (a few samples of this study predate the infection). Cell type and time point are not known.

This clonotype was seen a few times. This chain joins TRBV20-1 and TRBJ2-3; D tentatively reads TRBD1 or TRBD2 (6 bases each). From germline, CDR1 is DFQATT and CDR2 SNEGSKA (reference sequence). The CDR3 contains 14 residues. With 6 bases removed from V and 6 bases from J, the gap between germline ends came to 19 bases. The CDR3, as DNA: TGCAGTGCCGAGCTCGGGGGCCGCCGGGATACGCAGTATTTT. Amino acids: CSAELGGRRDTQYF.

This clonotype was detected once. The rearrangement links TRBV11-1 to TRBJ2-3, with D possibly called TRBD1 or TRBD2 (6 bases each). With 3 bases removed from V and 2 bases from J, the gap between germline ends came to 12 bases. The CDR3 has 15 amino acids. Germline V gene sequence: CDR1 SGHAT, CDR2 FQDESV (reference sequence). The CDR3 protein is CASSFQGRHTDTQYF. CDR3 nucleotides: TGTGCCAGCAGCTTCCAGGGGAGGCACACAGATACGCAGTATTTT.

The V and J genes are TRBV4-3 and TRBJ2-1; the match to TRBD1 covers 9 bases. Germline CDR1 and CDR2: LGHNA and YSLEER. J was trimmed by 8 bases and V by 3 bases; bases with no gene match: 8. This CDR3 has 15 residues. The CDR3 region is CASSHGGTGPDEQFF. In DNA, the CDR3 is TGCGCCAGCAGCCACGGCGGGACAGGGCCCGATGAGCAGTTCTTC.

This clonotype has more than one count but fewer than ten. The chain carries TRBV4-2 and TRBJ2-3, with 10 nucleotides matching TRBD2. With 2 bases clipped from V and 5 bases from J, the junction kept 1 base outside the gene matches. CDR3 length equals 14 residues. Germline V lookup: CDR1 LGHNA, CDR2 YNFKEQ. DNA of the CDR3: TGTGCCAGCAGCCAAATAGCGGGGGGAGATACGCAGTATTTT. It is translated as CASSQIAGGDTQYF.

This clonotype was seen a handful of times. In DNA, the CDR3 is TGTGCCAGCGGGTTACTGTACGGTGGCTACACCTTC. It codes for CASGLLYGGYTF. This rearrangement joins TRBV6-2 or TRBV6-3 to TRBJ1-2; no firm D call. The CDR3 contains 12 residues. Trimming stripped 8 bases from V and 7 bases from J, with 14 bases between. Per germline, CDR1 MNHEY and CDR2 SVGEGT.

This chain links TRBV5-1 with TRBJ2-7, with a tentative D call TRBD2 (5 bases). The CDR3 runs to 15 residues. Germline lookup yields CDR1 SGHRS and CDR2 YFSETQ. V gave up 5 bases and J gave up 2 bases, with 17 bases separating them. CDR3 amino acids: CASRVRVLGAYEQYF. The CDR3 region has the DNA TGCGCCAGCAGGGTGCGTGTCCTCGGGGCCTACGAGCAGTACTTC.

The gene calls are TRBV11-2 and TRBJ2-5; D is perhaps TRBD1 or TRBD2 (5 bases each). Germline values: CDR1 SGHAT, CDR2 FQNNGV. The germline V and J ends were trimmed by 1 base and 10 bases, with 16 bases remaining between them. CDR3 length: 14 amino acids. The CDR3 DNA is TGTGCCAGCAGCTTAGGTCCGGGGACCAGGGACCAGTACTTC. This translates into CASSLGPGTRDQYF. The entire variable domain, with the rest obtained from reference TRBV11-2 and TRBJ2-5, is as follows: EAGVAQSPRYKIIEKRQSVAFWCNPISGHATLYWYQQILGQGPKLLIQFQNNGVVDDSQLPKDRFSAERLKGVDSTLKIQPAKLEDSAVYLCASSLGPGTRDQYFGPGTRLLVL.

This chain connects TRBV24-1 to TRBJ2-3, with 13 bases fitting TRBD2. CDR1 and CDR2 from the germline V gene are KGHDR and SFDVKD. The CDR3 spans 16 residues. Trimming at V came to 4 bases and at J to 5 bases, leaving 5 bases not matched to a gene. CDR3 sequence (DNA): TGTGCCACCAGTGACCAGGGACTAGCGGGGTTAGATACGCAGTATTTT. It encodes CATSDQGLAGLDTQYF.

This clonotype was seen many times. V gene TRBV6-5 combines with J gene TRBJ2-2; a possible D gene is TRBD1 (5 bases). Germline CDR1 and CDR2: MNHEY and SVGAGI. V dropped 7 bases and J dropped 5 bases, with 14 bases sitting between them. The CDR3 has 14 residues. The CDR3 sequence is CASTQGGSTGELFF. CDR3 sequence (DNA): TGTGCCAGCACCCAGGGTGGGTCGACCGGGGAGCTGTTTTTT.

The chain joins TRBV24-1 to TRBJ1-5; the D gene is possibly TRBD1 (5 bases). Deletions cut 3 bases from V and 10 bases from J, with 18 bases between. Germline values: CDR1 KGHDR, CDR2 SFDVKD. This CDR3 comprises 15 residues. The CDR3 region has the DNA TGTGCCACCAGTGATCCAGGACTAGGGGCGGGACCCCAGCATTTT. This codes for CATSDPGLGAGPQHF.

The J gene is TRBJ2-1, the V gene TRBV7-8, with D perhaps TRBD1 (6 bases). Per germline, CDR1 SGHVS and CDR2 FQNEAQ. This CDR3 spans 12 amino acids. V lost 3 bases to trimming and J lost 9 bases, with 9 bases between them. CDR3 amino acids: CASSLQGTEQFF. The DNA of the CDR3 is TGTGCCAGCAGCTTGCAGGGGACTGAGCAGTTCTTC.

This clonotype was seen a handful of times. The chain joins TRBV20-1 to TRBJ1-4; a weak D match, TRBD1 (6 bases). Per germline, CDR1 DFQATT and CDR2 SNEGSKA (reference sequence). The ends were cut back, 4 bases at V and 3 bases at J, with 18 bases in the middle. CDR3 size: 16 residues. CDR3 in amino acids: CSATQGMGAANEKLFF. In DNA, the CDR3 is TGCAGTGCTACGCAGGGTATGGGGGCGGCTAATGAAAAACTGTTTTTT.

This clonotype has just a few counts. The V gene is TRBV7-8, the J gene TRBJ1-1; D might be TRBD1 (5 bases). There are 14 residues in the CDR3. V lost 7 bases, J lost 1 base, and 13 bases lay in between. Germline values: CDR1 SGHVS, CDR2 FQNEAQ. CDR3 DNA sequence: TGTGCCAGCACCCTAGGGGTAGGGAACACTGAAGCTTTCTTT. Protein product: CASTLGVGNTEAFF.

This clonotype was observed a few times. V is TRBV10-3 and J is TRBJ2-6; possible D gene TRBD1, 6 bases. V shed 2 bases and J shed 3 bases, with 14 bases lying between them. CDR3 size: 17 residues. Germline loops: CDR1 ENHRY, CDR2 SYGVKD. CDR3 nucleotide sequence: TGTGCCATCAGTGAGGTACAGGGTTCCGGTGGGGCCAACGTCCTGACTTTC. This sequence encodes CAISEVQGSGGANVLTF.

The genes are TRBV6-6 and TRBJ2-4, with D possibly called TRBD1 or TRBD2 (6 bases each). The CDR3 covers 16 residues. V lost 2 bases, J lost 9 bases, and 20 bases lay in between. From germline, CDR1 is MNHNY and CDR2 SVGAGI (reference sequence). CDR3 region: CASSYPGEARGIIQYF. The CDR3 nucleotides are TGTGCCAGCAGTTACCCCGGGGAGGCCAGGGGCATCATTCAGTACTTC.

The chain is built from TRBV4-2 and TRBJ1-2; D is unresolved. CDR1 is LGHNA and CDR2 is YNFKEQ in the germline V gene. The germline V and J ends were trimmed by 0 bases and 5 bases, with 10 bases remaining between them. This CDR3 has 14 amino acids. CDR3 sequence reads: CASSQDRSPYGYTF. CDR3 nucleotide sequence: TGTGCCAGCAGCCAAGATAGAAGCCCGTATGGCTACACCTTC.

This clonotype was observed a handful of times. The chain links TRBV12-3 or TRBV12-4 to TRBJ1-2; D ambiguous. V dropped 6 bases and J dropped 1 base, with 9 bases sitting between them. The CDR3 runs to 13 residues. The CDR3 region has the DNA TGTGCCAGCAGGAGGGAAAATAACTATGGCTACACCTTC. Its protein is CASRRENNYGYTF.

J is TRBJ1-2 and V is TRBV18; D possibly corresponds to TRBD1 (5 bases). V was pared by 5 bases and J by 6 bases, with 13 bases between. CDR1 and CDR2 (germline): KGHSH, LQKENI. The CDR3 runs to 13 residues. DNA of the CDR3: TGTGCCAGCTCAGTGCATGGAGGGGATGGCTACACCTTC. Its translation is CASSVHGGDGYTF.

The V gene is TRBV12-3 or TRBV12-4, the J gene TRBJ2-1, with D perhaps assigned TRBD1 or TRBD2 (5 bases each). Between the trimmed V and J ends, which lost 11 bases and 9 bases, there was a span of 20 bases. The CDR3 is 13 residues long. The CDR3 spells CAGVLGRQGEQFF. The CDR3 DNA follows: TGTGCCGGCGTACTAGGGCGGCAGGGTGAGCAGTTCTTC.

This clonotype was seen many times. The rearrangement joins TRBV5-1 to TRBJ2-1, with a weak D call TRBD1 (5 bases). The length of the CDR3 is 16 residues. The germline V and J ends were trimmed by 3 bases and 1 base, with 14 bases remaining between them. Germline CDR1 reads SGHRS; CDR2 reads YFSETQ. CDR3: CASSSHLTESYNEQFF. The CDR3 coding sequence is TGCGCCAGCAGCTCCCATCTGACAGAATCCTACAATGAGCAGTTCTTC.

This chain uses TRBV15 with TRBJ1-5; D uncertain. The CDR3 has 13 amino acids. V shed 2 bases and J shed 3 bases, with 5 bases lying between them. Germline V gives CDR1 LNHNV, CDR2 YYDKDF (reference sequence). The CDR3 nucleotides read TGTGCCACCAGCAGACGGGCCAATCAGCCCCAGCATTTT. It specifies CATSRRANQPQHF.